Listed below are T cell receptor beta chains from one sample, sequenced in a study of CD8+ T cells in alopecia areata. This table comes from immunoSEQ multiplex PCR, and its TCRdb copy is limited to in-frame clones, with some not included. The sample records 250,000 to 350,000 clones, 45% to 70% being singletons. The material sequenced was CD4+ T cells sorted from blood, taken between weeks 51 and 52, from a patient treated with tofacitinib. The source of these receptors is a human donor with alopecia areata. Each CDR3 is given with its conserved first and last residue. D genes are given only for firm matches. Clone size appears in some rows only: once, few, many, or a class for an expanded clone.

TRBD2	TRBV5-1	TRBJ2-5	17	few	TGCGCCAGCAGCGTGGGACTAGCGGGGGGGTACCAAGAGACCCAGTACTTC	CASSVGLAGGYQETQYF
.	TRBV7-6	TRBJ1-5	13	.	TGTGCCAGCAGCTTGACCTGGGATCAGCCCCAGCATTTT	CASSLTWDQPQHF
TRBD2	TRBV27	TRBJ2-1	15	few	TGTGCCAGCAGAGCCCGGGGGGGGCCCTACAATGAGCAGTTCTTC	CASRARGGPYNEQFF
.	TRBV10-3	TRBJ2-5	13	.	TGTGCCATCAGTGGGCGCACAGCAGAGACCCAGTACTTC	CAISGRTAETQYF
.	TRBV7-2	TRBJ2-1	15	.	TGTGCCAGCAGCTTACTCAGTTACGGGTTGGGGGAGCAGTTCTTC	CASSLLSYGLGEQFF
.	TRBV15	TRBJ1-1	12	few	TGTGCCACCAGGAGAGAGGCGGGGGAAGCTTTCTTT	CATRREAGEAFF
.	TRBV6-5	TRBJ2-3	13	.	TGTGCCAGCAGTATTGAACTAGGGGAAACGCAGTATTTT	CASSIELGETQYF
.	TRBV5-6	TRBJ2-6	15	few	TGTGCCAGCAGCCCGCAGGGAACTGGGGCCAACGTCCTGACTTTC	CASSPQGTGANVLTF
.	TRBV29-1	TRBJ2-6	16	.	TGCAGCGTTGGAAGGGGGTCAAACTCTGGGGCCAACGTCCTGACTTTC	CSVGRGSNSGANVLTF
.	TRBV27	TRBJ1-1	15	.	TGTGCCAGCAGTCTCCTGGGTCAGACGAGGACTGAAGCTTTCTTT	CASSLLGQTRTEAFF
.	TRBV11-2	TRBJ2-4	19	few	TGTGCCAGCAGCTTCCCGGGGAGAGACAGGACCCAAGCCAAAAACATTCAGTACTTC	CASSFPGRDRTQAKNIQYF
TRBD1	TRBV30	TRBJ2-7	16	once	TGTGCCTGGAGTGTCCTGGACAGGGCCCGCTCCTACGAGCAGTACTTC	CAWSVLDRARSYEQYF
.	TRBV6-6	TRBJ2-5	15	few	TGTGCCAGCAGTTACAGGGACGGAGTAGGAGAGACCCAGTACTTC	CASSYRDGVGETQYF
TRBD1	TRBV7-6	TRBJ1-3	16	.	TGTGCCAGCAGCTTAGAAGGACAGGGGGCTGGAAACACCATATATTTT	CASSLEGQGAGNTIYF
.	TRBV19	TRBJ1-2	15	once	TGTGCCAGTAGTCCAGGGTTGGTCTACGACTATGGCTACACCTTC	CASSPGLVYDYGYTF
.	TRBV25-1	TRBJ2-5	15	.	TGTGCCAGCAGTGAATGGGGGGGCCTGGGGGAGACCCAGTACTTC	CASSEWGGLGETQYF
.	TRBV2	TRBJ2-5	14	.	TGTGCCAGCAGTGAATGGACGGGAGAGGAGACCCAGTACTTC	CASSEWTGEETQYF
TRBD2	TRBV7-2	TRBJ2-1	19	.	TGTGCCAGCAGCCCCGTGCCTGCACTAGCGGGGGGCCATTACAATGAGCAGTTCTTC	CASSPVPALAGGHYNEQFF
.	TRBV29-1	TRBJ2-2	13	.	TGCAGCGTTGTTTATACTCACACCGGGGAGCTGTTTTTT	CSVVYTHTGELFF
.	TRBV2	TRBJ1-1	14	.	TGTGCCAGCAGAGTCTGGGTTATGAACACTGAAGCTTTCTTT	CASRVWVMNTEAFF
.	TRBV9	TRBJ2-1	16	.	TGTGCCAGCAGCCCTCGGGGAGCGGTGGCCTACAATGAGCAGTTCTTC	CASSPRGAVAYNEQFF
TRBD2	TRBV9	TRBJ2-1	15	few	TGTGCCAGCAGCGTGGGACTAGCGGGGGGTGGTGAGCAGTTCTTC	CASSVGLAGGGEQFF
.	TRBV2	TRBJ1-2	14	few	TGTGCCAGCAGTGTCAACCGACCGAACTATGGCTACACCTTC	CASSVNRPNYGYTF
TRBD1	TRBV4-3	TRBJ2-7	14	.	TGCGCCAGCAGCCAAGATGGGACAGCCTACGAGCAGTACTTC	CASSQDGTAYEQYF
TRBD1	TRBV4-2	TRBJ1-2	14	.	TGTGCCAGCAGCCAGGGACAGGGGGCTATTGGCTACACCTTC	CASSQGQGAIGYTF
.	TRBV9	TRBJ1-2	13	once	TGTGCCAGCAGCGTTTCTGAGAACTATGGCTACACCTTC	CASSVSENYGYTF
.	TRBV5-1	TRBJ2-6	17	few	TGCGCCAGCAGCTTGGACGGACAGTCCTCTGGGGCCAACGTCCTGACTTTC	CASSLDGQSSGANVLTF
TRBD2	TRBV6-1	TRBJ2-3	14	.	TGTGCCAGCAGGCGTTCTCTAGCGGGCGATACGCAGTATTTT	CASRRSLAGDTQYF
.	TRBV19	TRBJ2-7	15	few	TGTGCCAGTAGTATAGCCCTCACGCTGGCTGACGAGCAGTACTTC	CASSIALTLADEQYF
.	TRBV5-4	TRBJ2-1	14	.	TGTGCCAGCAGCTTGAATAGCGCTTACAATGAGCAGTTCTTC	CASSLNSAYNEQFF
.	TRBV4-3	TRBJ2-5	14	.	TGCGCCAGCAGCCAAGAATCCGGGGCAGAGACCCAGTACTTC	CASSQESGAETQYF
.	TRBV7-3	TRBJ2-2	13	few	TGTGCCAGCAGCGGTACCGGGACAGGGGAGCTGTTTTTT	CASSGTGTGELFF
.	TRBV27	TRBJ2-6	17	.	TGTGCCAGCAGTCCAGCCGCCCCGGGGTCTGGGGCCAACGTCCTGACTTTC	CASSPAAPGSGANVLTF